The 7 T cell receptor beta chains reported below all come from one sample, sequenced in a study of OX40 agonist ivuxolimab in advanced cancers. Clones were read by immunoSEQ multiplex PCR, and TCRdb kept only the in-frame ones, dropping some. The profile covers 60,000 to 80,000 clones, with roughly nine tenths appearing a single time and over 9.5% taken by the ten largest. The specimen was CD4+ or CD8+ T cells sorted from blood, collected in a trial of the OX40 agonist ivuxolimab. These receptors were taken from an adult with an advanced solid tumor such as melanoma, head and neck, liver or kidney cancer.

There are a few counts of this clone. The chain combines TRBV2 with TRBJ2-2, with 11 bases that match TRBD2. Germline CDR1 is SNHLY and CDR2 is FYNNEI. The trim removed 4 bases at V and 5 bases at J, leaving 6 bases unmatched. The CDR3 has 16 residues. The CDR3 reads CASSVRLAGGTGELFF. In nucleotides, the CDR3 is TGTGCCAGCAGTGTACGGCTAGCGGGAGGTACCGGGGAGCTGTTTTTT.

The chain uses TRBV18 and TRBJ2-7, with D unresolved. Between the trimmed V and J ends, which lost 2 bases and 0 bases, there was a span of 8 bases. In germline, CDR1 is KGHSH, CDR2 LQKENI. The CDR3 has 14 amino acids. The CDR3 sequence is CASSPSPTSYEQYF. DNA of the CDR3: TGTGCCAGCTCACCATCCCCGACCTCCTACGAGCAGTACTTC. The full variable domain, with the rest looked up from reference TRBV18 and TRBJ2-7, is NAGVMQNPRHLVRRRGQEARLRCSPMKGHSHVYWYRQLPEEGLKFMVYLQKENIIDESGMPKERFSAEFPKEGPSILRIQQVVRGDSAAYFCASSPSPTSYEQYFGPGTRLTVT.

The J gene is TRBJ2-6, the V gene TRBV5-1, with D perhaps TRBD1 (6 bases). Germline lookup yields CDR1 SGHRS and CDR2 YFSETQ. Trimming pared 7 bases from V and 0 bases from J, leaving 17 bases between. This CDR3 contains 17 residues. The CDR3 spells CASRPTGSSSGANVLTF. The CDR3 nucleotides are TGCGCCAGCCGCCCCACAGGGAGCTCCTCTGGGGCCAACGTCCTGACTTTC.

V is TRBV4-1 and J is TRBJ1-3; tentatively, D is TRBD1 (6 bases). Germline V gives CDR1 MGHRA, CDR2 YSYEKL. This CDR3 comprises 14 residues. Trimming cost V 3 bases and J 6 bases, with 12 bases left between them. CDR3 protein: CASSHPGQSNTIYF. For the CDR3, the DNA is TGCGCCAGCAGCCACCCGGGACAATCAAACACCATATATTTT.

V and J are TRBV18 and TRBJ1-2, with a tentative D call TRBD1 (6 bases). CDR3 length: 15 amino acids. The germline V and J ends were trimmed by 7 bases and 2 bases, with 17 bases remaining between them. CDR1 is KGHSH and CDR2 is LQKENI in the germline V gene. CDR3 region: CASFSTGLRNYGYTF. CDR3 bases: TGTGCCAGCTTCTCCACAGGGCTACGAAACTATGGCTACACCTTC.

V and J are TRBV5-1 and TRBJ2-5; possibly TRBD1 for D (5 bases). The CDR3 runs 14 residues. The V gene's germline CDR1 is SGHRS and CDR2 YFSETQ. V lost 0 bases and J lost 5, with 11 bases in between. In DNA, the CDR3 is TGCGCCAGCAGCTTGGTCCAGGGAAGGGAGACCCAGTACTTC. It specifies CASSLVQGRETQYF.

V gene TRBV7-2 combines with J gene TRBJ2-3, with a tentative D call TRBD2 (7 bases). Germline V CDR1 and CDR2: SGHTA, FQGNSA. This CDR3 is built from 14 residues. V shed 1 base and J shed 8 bases, with 13 bases lying between them. CDR3: CASSLGQGRGTQYF. CDR3 nucleotides: TGTGCCAGCAGCTTAGGCCAGGGGAGGGGTACGCAGTATTTT.